Listed below are T cell receptor beta chains from one sample, sequenced in a study of blood T cell repertoires in COVID-19. Generated by immunoSEQ multiplex PCR, the TCRdb table keeps only in-frame clones and is missing some. Among some 500,000 clones listed, 85% to 90% were seen once. Sequenced sample: peripheral blood. Source of these receptors: a woman aged 50 to 60 with COVID-19, enrolled during active disease. CDR3s include the opening cysteine and the closing phenylalanine or tryptophan. D genes are given only for firm matches. Rows give clone size only sometimes, using once, few, many, or a class for an expanded clone.

J gene	D gene	clone size	V gene	CDR3 DNA	CDR3 protein
TRBJ2-7	NA	NA	TRBV5-4	TGTGCCAGCAACGACCGGGGCGAGCAGTACTTC	CASNDRGEQYF
TRBJ1-3	NA	NA	TRBV20-1	TGCAGTGCTAGATGGGCGAACACCATATATTTT	CSARWANTIYF
TRBJ1-4	TRBD1	NA	TRBV27	TGTGCCAGCAGTTTCCTACAGGGGGCTGGTGAAAAACTGTTTTTT	CASSFLQGAGEKLFF
TRBJ2-4	NA	once	TRBV15	TGTGCCACCAGCAGAGGAGTCACCGGCAAAAACATTCAGTACTTC	CATSRGVTGKNIQYF
TRBJ2-5	TRBD1	NA	TRBV10-3	TGTGCCATCAGTACAGGGGACCAAGAGACCCAGTACTTC	CAISTGDQETQYF
TRBJ1-5	NA	NA	TRBV10-3	TGTGCCATCAGTGAGTCGATAGATCAGCCCCAGCATTTT	CAISESIDQPQHF
TRBJ1-1	NA	NA	TRBV10-1	TGCGCCAGCATGGAGGTAATTGGAACTGAAGCTTTCTTT	CASMEVIGTEAFF
TRBJ1-1	NA	NA	TRBV2	TGTGCCAGTAGAGCCTACACTGAAGCTTTCTTT	CASRAYTEAFF
TRBJ2-1	TRBD2	NA	TRBV9	TGTGCCAGCAGCACGGCCGGGACTAGCAATGAGCAGTTCTTC	CASSTAGTSNEQFF
TRBJ1-2	TRBD1	NA	TRBV5-4	TGTGCCAGCAGCCCCCGGGACAGCACTAACTATGGCTACACCTTC	CASSPRDSTNYGYTF
TRBJ2-7	NA	NA	TRBV30	TGTGCCTGGACCCCATACCGCGGGTACGAGCAGTACTTC	CAWTPYRGYEQYF
TRBJ2-2	NA	NA	TRBV7-3	TGTGCCAGCAGCCCCCGGACTCAGGGGCCCTACACCGGGGAGCTGTTTTTT	CASSPRTQGPYTGELFF
TRBJ1-2	TRBD1	NA	TRBV6-5	TGTGCCAGCAGCCGCGGACAGGGAAGTGGCTACACCTTC	CASSRGQGSGYTF
TRBJ1-5	NA	NA	TRBV12-3/TRBV12-4	TGTGCCAGCAGCCCCGGGAGGGAGCCCCAGCATTTT	CASSPGREPQHF
TRBJ2-3	TRBD2	NA	TRBV10-3	TGTGCCATCAAGGAGCGCGGGACTATCACAGATACGCAGTATTTT	CAIKERGTITDTQYF
TRBJ2-7	NA	NA	TRBV4-1	TGCGCCAGCAGCCAAGGGGCTAGCGAAGAGCAGTACTTC	CASSQGASEEQYF
TRBJ2-7	NA	NA	TRBV11-1	TGTGCCAGCAGCTTACTTTTTAACGGCGAGCAGTACTTC	CASSLLFNGEQYF
TRBJ2-1	TRBD2	NA	TRBV2	TGTGCCAGCAGTGGACTAGCGGGGGATACTTACAATGAGCAGTTCTTC	CASSGLAGDTYNEQFF
TRBJ2-2	NA	NA	TRBV6-5	TGTGCCAGCATGGGGCGGTACACCGGGGAGCTGTTTTTT	CASMGRYTGELFF
TRBJ2-7	TRBD2	NA	TRBV6-5	TGTGCCAGCAGACTAGCGGGGGCTTACTACGAGCAGTACTTC	CASRLAGAYYEQYF
TRBJ1-5	NA	NA	TRBV9	TGTGCCAGCAGCGTAGCTACTAGCAATCAGCCCCAGCATTTT	CASSVATSNQPQHF
TRBJ2-7	NA	NA	TRBV6-5	TGTGCCAGCAGCCCCAGGGTAGGCTACGAGCAGTACTTC	CASSPRVGYEQYF
TRBJ1-2	TRBD1	once	TRBV19	TGTGCCAGTACAGGGGGCGTTGGCTACACCTTC	CASTGGVGYTF
TRBJ1-4	NA	NA	TRBV29-1	TGCAGCGCGGACAGCAATGAAAAACTGTTTTTT	CSADSNEKLFF
TRBJ1-6	NA	NA	TRBV9	TGTGCCAGCAGCCCATCCGGGAGGGGGAATAATTCACCCCTCCACTTT	CASSPSGRGNNSPLHF
TRBJ2-7	NA	NA	TRBV7-3	TGTGCCAGCAGCTTGGGAGGGGGGACCTACGAGCAGTACTTC	CASSLGGGTYEQYF
TRBJ1-3	NA	NA	TRBV5-1	TGCGCCAGCAGCTTCTCGACAGGAGAGGTCCTCTCTGGAAACACCATATATTTT	CASSFSTGEVLSGNTIYF
TRBJ2-1	TRBD1	NA	TRBV7-2	TGTGCCAGCAGCCTCGGACGCAGGGGGTCCAATGAGCAGTTCTTC	CASSLGRRGSNEQFF
TRBJ2-7	NA	NA	TRBV20-1	TGCAGTGCCCGACAGGCCTACGAGCAGTACTTC	CSARQAYEQYF
TRBJ1-4	NA	NA	TRBV7-6	TGTGCCAGCAGCTTAGCGGGGGGGTCCGGTGAAAAACTGTTTTTT	CASSLAGGSGEKLFF
TRBJ1-2	NA	NA	TRBV28	TGTGCCAGCAGTACCCCGGGGGGGCCCCAGCATGGCTACACCTTC	CASSTPGGPQHGYTF
TRBJ1-1	TRBD1	NA	TRBV10-3	TGTGCCATCAGTCCCCCAGGGGGGCGGACTGAAGCTTTCTTT	CAISPPGGRTEAFF
TRBJ2-1	TRBD2	NA	TRBV7-3	TGTGCCAGCAGCTCCTATATTAGCGGGGGCTCCTACAATGAGCAGTTCTTC	CASSSYISGGSYNEQFF
TRBJ2-3	NA	NA	TRBV30	TGTGCCTGGACCTCGACAGATACGCAGTATTTT	CAWTSTDTQYF
TRBJ2-4	NA	NA	TRBV12-3/TRBV12-4	TGTGCCAGCAGTTTAGGTACGGGTTCGGCCTACTTC	CASSLGTGSAYF
TRBJ2-3	TRBD1	once	TRBV19	TGTGCCAGTAGAAAACAGGGGAGCAGGGATACGCAGTATTTT	CASRKQGSRDTQYF
TRBJ1-1	TRBD1	NA	TRBV19	TGTGCCAGTAGTGAACAGGGGGGCGATGAAGCTTTCTTT	CASSEQGGDEAFF
TRBJ1-2	NA	NA	TRBV5-1	TGCGCCAGCAGGGGGGACGGAGGGAGCTACACCTTC	CASRGDGGSYTF
TRBJ1-2	TRBD1	NA	TRBV19	TGTGCCAGTAGTGGGGGACAGCTCTATGGCTACACCTTC	CASSGGQLYGYTF
TRBJ1-1	NA	NA	TRBV5-5	TGTGCCAGCAGGAGTTATACAGGTTCCACTGAAGCTTTCTTT	CASRSYTGSTEAFF
TRBJ2-1	TRBD1	once	TRBV5-1	TGCGCCAGCAGCTATCAATCGGGGACAGGGGCCTACAATGAGCAGTTCTTC	CASSYQSGTGAYNEQFF
TRBJ1-5	NA	NA	TRBV4-1	TGCGCCAGCAGCCGGCAGGGTTCTCAGCCCCAGCATTTT	CASSRQGSQPQHF